A single sample is the source of the 30 T cell receptor beta chains below, sequenced in a study of control samples from healthy donors and cancer patients. The table came from immunoSEQ multiplex PCR; TCRdb's copy has only in-frame clones and leaves some out. The sample lists about 120,000 clones; nearly 95% were seen once. Sequencing was carried out using blood. All receptors come from a man aged 30 to 39 in good health.

The V gene is TRBV30, the J gene TRBJ1-1; D unclear. The CDR3 runs 14 residues. Trimming stripped 0 bases from V and 6 bases from J, with 14 bases between. Germline V gives CDR1 GTSNPN, CDR2 SVGIG (reference sequence). The CDR3 loop reads CAWSVRGMFAEAFF. For the CDR3, the DNA is TGTGCCTGGAGTGTACGAGGGATGTTCGCTGAAGCTTTCTTT.

The chain combines TRBV2 with TRBJ2-3; TRBD2 might be the D (6 bases). CDR1 is SNHLY, CDR2 FYNNEI, per germline. The CDR3 consists of 12 residues. Trimming removed 8 bases at V and 4 bases at J, with 10 bases between. CDR3 in amino acids: CASGGTPDTQYF. The CDR3 DNA is TGTGCCAGCGGGGGGACCCCAGATACGCAGTATTTT.

CDR3 amino acids: CASSEWGPGTDTQYF. For the CDR3, the DNA is TGTGCCAGCAGTGAATGGGGCCCTGGCACAGATACGCAGTATTTT. The chain uses TRBV2 and TRBJ2-3; D may be TRBD1 (5 bases). CDR3 length: 15 residues. V gave up 2 bases and J gave up 1 base, with 10 bases separating them. Germline V gene sequence: CDR1 SNHLY, CDR2 FYNNEI.

This chain connects TRBV12-3 or TRBV12-4 to TRBJ1-2; D is unresolved. This CDR3 contains 12 residues. V dropped 7 bases and J dropped 7 bases, with 13 bases sitting between them. As DNA, the CDR3 is TGTGCCAGCACCCGAGGGAGGGCTGGCTACACCTTC. Translated, it gives CASTRGRAGYTF.

This clone was observed once. CDR3 in DNA: TGCGCCAGCAGCCAGGGAAGAACTAATGAAAAACTGTTTTTT. Translating gives CASSQGRTNEKLFF. This chain joins TRBV5-1 and TRBJ1-4, with a tentative D call TRBD1 (5 bases). Germline loops: CDR1 SGHRS, CDR2 YFSETQ. The CDR3 spans 14 residues. V lost 4 bases and J lost 1, with 8 bases in between.

The J gene is TRBJ2-7, the V gene TRBV6-5, with D uncertain. V lost 6 bases and J lost 2, with 8 bases in between. CDR3 length: 12 amino acids. CDR1 is MNHEY and CDR2 is SVGAGI in the germline V gene. The CDR3 DNA reads as TGTGCCAGCAGCCCGACCACCTACGAGCAGTACTTC. It encodes CASSPTTYEQYF.

CDR3 DNA sequence: TGCGCCAGCAGCCAAGCCATTAATCAGCCCCAGCATTTT. Translating it yields CASSQAINQPQHF. This chain uses TRBV4-1 with TRBJ1-5; D is undetermined. The germline CDR1 and CDR2 sequences are MGHRA and YSYEKL. There are 13 residues in the CDR3. V lost 1 base and J lost 4, with 5 bases in between.

Here the CDR3 reads CASSLVMDTEAFF. DNA of the CDR3: TGTGCCAGCAGCTTGGTCATGGACACTGAAGCTTTCTTT. The chain uses TRBV7-2 and TRBJ1-1, with D uncertain. The germline V and J ends were trimmed by 3 bases and 3 bases, with 8 bases remaining between them. CDR1 and CDR2 (germline): SGHTA, FQGNSA. CDR3 size: 13 residues.

The chain carries TRBV9 and TRBJ1-1; the D gene is possibly TRBD1 (5 bases). Between the trimmed V and J ends, which lost 9 bases and 8 bases, there was a span of 17 bases. Per the germline V gene, CDR1 is SGDLS and CDR2 is YYNGEE. This CDR3 has 12 amino acids. The CDR3 loop reads CATHDASGEAFF. CDR3 bases: TGTGCCACCCATGACGCCTCAGGGGAAGCTTTCTTT.

The rearrangement joins TRBV7-9 to TRBJ1-2; D not certain. The CDR3 consists of 16 residues. The germline CDR1 and CDR2 sequences are SEHNR and FQNEAQ (reference sequence). V lost 5 bases and J 0 bases, leaving 16 bases between the germline ends. The CDR3 region is CASSPRENGANYGYTF. Written as DNA, the CDR3 is TGTGCCAGCAGCCCCCGGGAAAACGGAGCTAACTATGGCTACACCTTC.

The V and J genes are TRBV5-4 and TRBJ2-3; D might be TRBD2 (6 bases). The germline V gene has CDR1 SGHNT and CDR2 YYREEE (reference sequence). The CDR3 has 15 amino acids. Trimming took 1 base from V and 0 from J, leaving 9 bases between them. The CDR3 spells CASSLWAGSTDTQYF. CDR3 in DNA: TGTGCCAGCAGCTTGTGGGCGGGGAGCACAGATACGCAGTATTTT.

The chain uses TRBV19 and TRBJ2-5; either TRBD1 or TRBD2 may fit D (5 bases each). The germline V and J ends were trimmed by 3 bases and 7 bases, with 15 bases remaining between them. Germline lookup yields CDR1 LNHDA and CDR2 SQIVND (reference sequence). The CDR3 length is 14 residues. In DNA, the CDR3 is TGTGCCAGTAGTATGGGACGGGGCGCGGTGACCCAGTACTTC. Amino acid sequence: CASSMGRGAVTQYF. Combining the CDR3 with reference TRBV19 and TRBJ2-5 gives the whole variable domain DGGITQSPKYLFRKEGQNVTLSCEQNLNHDAMYWYRQDPGQGLRLIYYSQIVNDFQKGDIAEGYSVSREKKESFPLTVTSAQKNPTAFYLCASSMGRGAVTQYFGPGTRLLVL.

The chain joins TRBV5-4 to TRBJ2-1; no definite D call. CDR1 is SGHNT, CDR2 YYREEE, per germline (reference sequence). The V and J ends lost 10 bases and 9 bases respectively, with 14 bases between them. The CDR3 length is 11 residues. The DNA for the CDR3 is TGTGCCTGTGGCCGGTTCGGTGAGCAGTTCTTC. Amino acids: CACGRFGEQFF.

This chain links TRBV5-1 with TRBJ2-7; D may be TRBD2 (6 bases). Germline CDR1 is SGHRS and CDR2 is YFSETQ. V was cut by 5 bases and J by 3 bases, with 15 bases left in between. The length of the CDR3 is 14 residues. The CDR3 DNA follows: TGCGCCAGCAGTCCGTCGTGGGGAGGCTACGAGCAGTACGTC. It codes for CASSPSWGGYEQYV.

This clone came up a few times. The chain couples TRBV30 to TRBJ2-5; tentative D call: TRBD1 (7 bases). Germline values: CDR1 GTSNPN, CDR2 SVGIG (reference sequence). The CDR3 has 14 amino acids. Trimming took 0 bases from V and 4 from J, leaving 12 bases between them. The DNA for the CDR3 is TGTGCCTGGAGTGTAGCCAGGGGGGCAGAGACCCAGTACTTC. It codes for CAWSVARGAETQYF. Full variable domain (missing parts from reference TRBV30 and TRBJ2-5): SQTIHQWPATLVQPVGSPLSLECTVEGTSNPNLYWYRQAAGRGLQLLFYSVGIGQISSEVPQNLSASRPQDRQFILSSKKLLLSDSGFYLCAWSVARGAETQYFGPGTRLLVL.

The chain employs TRBV28 and TRBJ2-1; 9 nucleotides align to TRBD1. Germline V gene lookup returns CDR1 MDHEN and CDR2 SYDVKM. This CDR3 region has 15 residues. V was clipped by 4 bases and J by 7 bases; unmatched bases: 8. CDR3 nucleotide sequence: TGTGCCAGCAGTTCGCCGGGACAGGGTTTGAATGAGCAGTTCTTC. This sequence encodes CASSSPGQGLNEQFF.

The genes are TRBV27 and TRBJ2-1, with TRBD2 identical over 7 bases. The CDR3 has 17 residues. V shed 2 bases and J 9 bases; nucleotides not matched to a gene: 16. Germline CDR1 reads MNHEY; CDR2 reads SMNVEV (reference sequence). The CDR3 DNA reads as TGTGCCAGCAGTTTACGATCCCCCGGACTAGTTGGTGCTGAGCAGTTCTTC. The encoded protein is CASSLRSPGLVGAEQFF.

The genes are TRBV19 and TRBJ1-2; D not resolved. The CDR3 is 13 amino acids. CDR1 is LNHDA, CDR2 SQIVND, per germline (reference sequence). The V end lost 9 bases, the J end lost 4 bases, and 15 bases lay between the germline ends. The CDR3 region has the DNA TGTGCCAGCGCTGGACGGGAATTCTATGGCTACACCTTC. Its translation: CASAGREFYGYTF.

J is TRBJ2-2 and V is TRBV24-1; D call uncertain. This CDR3 is built from 16 residues. Germline V gene lookup returns CDR1 KGHDR and CDR2 SFDVKD. V dropped 0 bases and J dropped 1 base, with 8 bases sitting between them. CDR3 in DNA: TGTGCCACCAGTGATTTGCAGTCAGGGAACACCGGGGAGCTGTTTTTT. Translated: CATSDLQSGNTGELFF.

V and J are TRBV3-1 (or the pseudogene TRBV3-2) and TRBJ1-5; tentative D call: TRBD1 (6 bases). Per germline, CDR1 LGHDT and CDR2 YNNKEL (reference sequence). The CDR3 has 16 amino acids. V was cut by 5 bases and J by 0 bases, with 14 bases left in between. The CDR3 spells CASSEGGGYSNQPQHF. The CDR3, as DNA: TGTGCCAGCAGCGAAGGAGGGGGATATAGCAATCAGCCCCAGCATTTT.

This clone was found once. The V call is TRBV23-1, the J call TRBJ1-5; the D is unclear. TRBV23-1 is an ORF, and what it does is uncertain. The ends were cut back, 3 bases at V and 7 bases at J, with 10 bases in the middle. The CDR3 contains 13 residues. CDR3 sequence (DNA): TGCGCCAGCAGTCAGAGGGTGAGGCAGCCCCAGCATTTT. Translation: CASSQRVRQPQHF.

The chain couples TRBV29-1 to TRBJ2-5; TRBD2 aligns across 8 bases. CDR1 and CDR2 from the germline V gene are SQVTM and ANQGSEA. The CDR3 has 12 residues. V gave up 8 bases and J gave up 1 base; unmatched junction bases: 3. The CDR3: CSTTSGQETQYF. The CDR3 region has the DNA TGCAGCACCACTAGCGGCCAAGAGACCCAGTACTTC.

This rearrangement joins TRBV3-1 (or the pseudogene TRBV3-2) to TRBJ1-6; 7 nucleotides agree with TRBD1. CDR3 length: 14 amino acids. Germline V lookup: CDR1 LGHDT, CDR2 YNNKEL (reference sequence). The V and J ends lost 2 bases and 7 bases, in that order; junction bases with no gene match: 2. In DNA, the CDR3 is TGTGCCAGCAGCCAACCAGGGGGGAATTCACCCCTCCACTTT. This translates into CASSQPGGNSPLHF.

The chain combines TRBV6-5 with TRBJ1-4; 9 bases map to TRBD1. The V segment lost 5 bases and the J segment 4 bases; nucleotides outside the gene matches: 2. CDR1 and CDR2 from the germline V gene are MNHEY and SVGAGI. CDR3 length: 14 residues. In DNA, the CDR3 is TGTGCCAGCAGTAGGACAGGGGTTAATGAAAAACTGTTTTTT. This encodes CASSRTGVNEKLFF.

The V and J genes are TRBV2 and TRBJ1-6; tentatively, D is TRBD1 (5 bases). The CDR3 runs 12 residues. Germline loops: CDR1 SNHLY, CDR2 FYNNEI. V lost 6 bases and J lost 14, with 14 bases in between. The chain's CDR3 is CASSPWEGTLHF. CDR3 DNA: TGTGCCAGCAGCCCCTGGGAGGGGACCCTCCACTTT.

The rearrangement uses TRBV13 and TRBJ2-7; no reliable D call. Trimming removed 5 bases from V and 0 bases from J, with 2 bases in between. CDR3 length: 11 residues. Germline lookup yields CDR1 PRHDT and CDR2 FYEKMQ (reference sequence). The CDR3 loop is CASSVSYEQYF. The CDR3 DNA is TGTGCCAGCAGCGTCTCCTACGAGCAGTACTTC.

This clone was seen just once. The rearrangement links TRBV5-4 to TRBJ2-5, with D tentatively TRBD1 (5 bases). The CDR3 has 14 residues. Per the germline V gene, CDR1 is SGHNT and CDR2 is YYREEE (reference sequence). Trimming cost V 2 bases and J 4 bases, with 12 bases left between them. The CDR3 protein is CASSLRQGRETQYF. The CDR3 DNA is TGTGCCAGCAGCTTACGGCAGGGAAGAGAGACCCAGTACTTC.

The rearrangement links TRBV10-3 to TRBJ1-6; no clear D gene. Germline CDR1 is ENHRY and CDR2 is SYGVKD. The germline V and J ends were trimmed by 8 bases and 6 bases, with 11 bases remaining between them. The CDR3 has 13 residues. The CDR3 DNA reads as TGTGCCATCTCACGGGCATCTAATTCACCCCTCCACTTT. This gives the protein CAISRASNSPLHF.

The rearrangement links TRBV19 to TRBJ2-1; 13 nucleotides align to TRBD2. V lost 3 bases, J lost 1 base, and 9 bases stayed unmatched. The CDR3 covers 19 residues. Germline loops: CDR1 LNHDA, CDR2 SQIVND (reference sequence). CDR3 DNA sequence: TGTGCCAGTAGTATTGGGGTGACTAGCGGGGGGTGGTCCTACAATGAGCAGTTCTTC. It translates to CASSIGVTSGGWSYNEQFF.

J is TRBJ1-2 and V is TRBV28; D not certain. The germline CDR1 and CDR2 sequences are MDHEN and SYDVKM. The CDR3 length is 16 residues. Deletions cut 2 bases from V and 2 bases from J, with 15 bases between. CDR3: CASSLRADSPNYGYTF. CDR3 sequence (DNA): TGTGCCAGCAGTTTAAGGGCAGATTCCCCGAACTATGGCTACACCTTC.